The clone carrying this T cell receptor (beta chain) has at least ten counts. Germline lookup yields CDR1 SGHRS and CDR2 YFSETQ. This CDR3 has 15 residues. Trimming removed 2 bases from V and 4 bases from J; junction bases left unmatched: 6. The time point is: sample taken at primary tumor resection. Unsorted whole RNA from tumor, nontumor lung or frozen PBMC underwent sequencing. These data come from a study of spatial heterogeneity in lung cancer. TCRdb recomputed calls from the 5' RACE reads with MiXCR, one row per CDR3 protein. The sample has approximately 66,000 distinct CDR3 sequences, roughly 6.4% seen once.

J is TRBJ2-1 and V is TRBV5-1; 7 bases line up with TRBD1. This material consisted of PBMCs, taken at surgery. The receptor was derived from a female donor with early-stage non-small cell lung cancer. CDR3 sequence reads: CASSFSTGSYNEQFF. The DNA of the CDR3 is TGCGCCAGCAGCTTTTCGACAGGGTCGTACAATGAGCAGTTCTTC.